This is a list of T cell receptor beta chains from one sample in a study of CD8 T cells in ankylosing spondylitis. A single record per CDR3 protein comes from TCRdb applying MiXCR to the 5' RACE reads. The sample shows approximately 200,000 distinct CDR3 sequences, 9.5% to 15% of them seen only once. Sequencing input: blood, either unsorted or a sorted T cell fraction (not recorded which). The receptors shown here come from a male donor with ankylosing spondylitis or in good health (not recorded which). CDR3s include the opening cysteine and the closing phenylalanine or tryptophan. D genes are given only for firm matches. Expanded clones are given a class, and other clones once, few, many or no size at all.

CDR3aa | CDR3nt | d_gene | j_gene | v_gene | abundance
CATLPPGQGLPGELFF | TGTGCCACCTTACCACCGGGACAGGGGCTCCCCGGGGAGCTGTTTTTT | TRBD1 | TRBJ2-2 | TRBV6-1 | .
CASSQVRNNEQFF | TGTGCCAGCAGCCAAGTTCGGAACAATGAGCAGTTCTTC | . | TRBJ2-1 | TRBV14 | .
CASSFVLGPAETQYF | TGTGCCAGCAGTTTCGTCCTCGGACCTGCAGAGACCCAGTACTTC | . | TRBJ2-5 | TRBV6-2/TRBV6-3 | .
CASSQDKRYEQYF | TGCGCCAGCAGCCAAGATAAACGCTACGAGCAGTACTTC | . | TRBJ2-7 | TRBV4-1 | many
CASSLGGPTEAFF | TGTGCCAGCAGCTTGGGAGGACCCACTGAAGCTTTCTTT | . | TRBJ1-1 | TRBV5-6 | few
CASSPPGLSRETQYF | TGTGCCAGCAGCCCACCGGGTCTTAGTAGGGAGACCCAGTACTTC | . | TRBJ2-5 | TRBV7-9 | few
CASSPFSRSSYNEQFF | TGTGCCAGCAGCCCTTTCAGCAGGAGCTCCTACAATGAGCAGTTCTTC | . | TRBJ2-1 | TRBV7-6 | .
CASSFYPHAGGAFF | TGTGCCAGCAGCTTCTATCCCCATGCGGGGGGAGCTTTCTTT | . | TRBJ1-1 | TRBV13 | few
CASSGPQETQYF | TGTGCCAGCAGCGGGCCACAAGAGACCCAGTACTTC | . | TRBJ2-5 | TRBV27 | few
CASGSTPRLAGDTGELFF | TGTGCTAGTGGTTCAACCCCCCGACTAGCGGGAGACACCGGGGAGCTGTTTTTT | TRBD2 | TRBJ2-2 | TRBV12-5 | once
CASSQEAGIYEQYF | TGCGCCAGCAGCCAAGAGGCAGGTATCTACGAGCAGTACTTC | . | TRBJ2-7 | TRBV4-1 | .
CASSKTGTSGKYEQYF | TGTGCCAGCAGCAAGACCGGGACTAGCGGGAAGTACGAGCAGTACTTC | . | TRBJ2-7 | TRBV21-1 | few
CASSPYPRREHNEQFF | TGTGCCAGCAGCCCCTACCCCCGGCGGGAGCACAATGAGCAGTTCTTC | TRBD2 | TRBJ2-1 | TRBV7-8 | .
CASSLYGGSYEQYF | TGTGCCAGCAGCTTATACGGTGGATCCTACGAGCAGTACTTC | . | TRBJ2-7 | TRBV7-2 | many
CASSFSNNSPLHF | TGTGCCAGCAGCTTCAGCAATAATTCACCCCTCCACTTT | . | TRBJ1-6 | TRBV5-6 | .
CAWSLPGNGETQYF | TGTGCCTGGAGTCTCCCCGGGAACGGGGAGACCCAGTACTTC | . | TRBJ2-5 | TRBV30 | once
CASSQEGQFNTGELFF | TGCGCCAGCAGCCAAGAAGGGCAGTTTAACACCGGGGAGCTGTTTTTT | . | TRBJ2-2 | TRBV4-1 | few
CASSAKGTASNTEAFF | TGTGCCAGCAGCGCGAAAGGGACCGCGTCGAACACTGAAGCTTTCTTT | . | TRBJ1-1 | TRBV7-9 | few
CASSLTRSYEQFF | TGTGCCAGCAGCCTGACTAGATCGTATGAGCAGTTCTTC | . | TRBJ2-1 | TRBV5-6 | .
CASSKIRSCTDTQYF | TGTGCCAGCAGCAAAATTCGGAGTTGCACAGATACGCAGTATTTT | . | TRBJ2-3 | TRBV21-1 | .
CASVRGTEAFF | TGTGCCAGCGTCCGGGGGACTGAAGCTTTCTTT | . | TRBJ1-1 | TRBV7-9 | few
CASSSGQGVEKLFF | TGTGCCAGCAGTTCCGGACAGGGGGTCGAAAAACTGTTTTTT | TRBD1 | TRBJ1-4 | TRBV6-5 | .
CASSLRDSMNTEAFF | TGCGCCAGCAGCCTCCGGGACAGCATGAACACTGAAGCTTTCTTT | TRBD1 | TRBJ1-1 | TRBV4-1 | few
CASKNTRPQETQYF | TGTGCCAGTAAAAATACTCGGCCCCAAGAGACCCAGTACTTC | . | TRBJ2-5 | TRBV12-3/TRBV12-4 | few
CASSSAGSSYNEQFF | TGTGCCAGCAGTTCAGCGGGGAGCTCCTACAATGAGCAGTTCTTC | TRBD2 | TRBJ2-1 | TRBV6-5 | few
CASSTGGWDQPQHF | TGTGCCAGCAGTACAGGGGGCTGGGATCAGCCCCAGCATTTT | TRBD1 | TRBJ1-5 | TRBV2 | few
CASSHLGSSYEQYF | TGCGCCAGCAGCCACCTCGGGAGCTCCTACGAGCAGTACTTC | . | TRBJ2-7 | TRBV4-1 | .
CASSDGGEYEQYF | TGTGCCAGCAGTGACGGGGGCGAGTACGAGCAGTACTTC | . | TRBJ2-7 | TRBV6-1 | many
CASSLEGSYNSPLHF | TGCGCCAGCAGCTTGGAGGGCTCCTATAATTCACCCCTCCACTTT | . | TRBJ1-6 | TRBV5-1 | .
CASRLDRGAGNTIYF | TGCGCCAGCAGGTTGGACAGGGGCGCTGGAAACACCATATATTTT | TRBD1 | TRBJ1-3 | TRBV5-1 | many
CASSQAAGNQPQHF | TGCGCCAGCAGCCAGGCAGCCGGCAATCAGCCCCAGCATTTT | . | TRBJ1-5 | TRBV4-1 | few
CASSSILAGRSYNEQFF | TGTGCCAGCAGCTCCATTCTAGCGGGCCGCTCCTACAATGAGCAGTTCTTC | TRBD2 | TRBJ2-1 | TRBV7-9 | .
CASSYGAGSNEQFF | TGTGCCAGCAGTTACGGGGCAGGGAGCAATGAGCAGTTCTTC | . | TRBJ2-1 | TRBV6-5 | once
CASSDSRQGAYEQYF | TGTGCCAGCAGTGATTCGAGACAGGGGGCCTACGAGCAGTACTTC | TRBD1 | TRBJ2-7 | TRBV2 | .
CASSGYSNQPQHF | TGTGCCAGCAGCGGCTACAGCAATCAGCCCCAGCATTTT | . | TRBJ1-5 | TRBV7-9 | few
CSARGSQDTYEQYF | TGCAGTGCTAGAGGAAGCCAGGACACCTACGAGCAGTACTTC | . | TRBJ2-7 | TRBV20-1 | .
CAISEGNQPQHF | TGTGCCATCAGTGAGGGCAATCAGCCCCAGCATTTT | . | TRBJ1-5 | TRBV10-3 | few
CASTREVGTQYF | TGTGCCAGCACTAGAGAGGTGGGGACCCAGTACTTC | . | TRBJ2-5 | TRBV3-1 | few
CASSDQGTQYF | TGTGCCAGCAGTGACCAGGGGACCCAGTACTTC | . | TRBJ2-5 | TRBV6-5 | many